This passage covers 14 T cell receptor beta chains from one sample sequenced in a study of cytomegalovirus exposure and HLA in healthy donors. With 60 Vbeta and 13 Jbeta primers, the PCR was carried out. TCRdb's table, derived via immunoSEQ multiplex PCR, lists solely in-frame clones and lacks some. The repertoire has over 250,000 clones, under 80% of them found once; the top ten carry about 2.1%. The source material was PBMCs. Source of these receptors: a female donor in good health and CMV-seronegative.

This clone was counted between two and nine times. The rearrangement uses TRBV18 and TRBJ2-3, with D possibly being TRBD2 (5 bases). This CDR3 is 12 amino acids long. V lost 11 bases and J lost 2, with 11 bases in between. Germline V CDR1 and CDR2: KGHSH, LQKENI. The CDR3 protein is CAGSGSTDTQYF. In DNA form, the CDR3 reads TGTGCCGGGAGCGGATCCACAGATACGCAGTATTTT.

This chain connects TRBV6-5 to TRBJ1-2, with D possibly TRBD1 on 5 matching bases. The V gene lost 8 bases and the J gene lost 4 bases, with 11 bases spanning the gap. This CDR3 comprises 12 residues. Germline V gives CDR1 MNHEY, CDR2 SVGAGI. The DNA for the CDR3 is TGTGCCAGCTTCAGGCAGGGCTATGGCTACACCTTC. Its translation is CASFRQGYGYTF.

This chain uses TRBV28 with TRBJ2-7; D gene uncertain. The V gene lost 1 base and the J gene lost 3 bases, with 4 bases spanning the gap. The CDR3 runs to 12 residues. Germline CDR1 reads MDHEN; CDR2 reads SYDVKM. In DNA form, the CDR3 reads TGTGCCAGCAGTTTATCCCTCTACGAGCAGTACTTC. Encoded protein: CASSLSLYEQYF.

The rearrangement joins TRBV9 to TRBJ1-1; a possible D gene is TRBD1 (5 bases). This CDR3 is built from 17 residues. The germline V gene has CDR1 SGDLS and CDR2 YYNGEE. V was pared by 2 bases and J by 2 bases, with 19 bases between. The CDR3 DNA reads TGTGCCAGCAGCGTCCTTACGGACACCCTGGGAAACACTGAAGCTTTCTTT. Its protein product is CASSVLTDTLGNTEAFF.

The chain recombines TRBV19 with TRBJ2-2; 9 bases fit TRBD2. CDR1 and CDR2 (germline): LNHDA, SQIVND (reference sequence). The ends lost 11 bases at V and 4 bases at J; junction bases unmatched: 8. The CDR3 has 14 residues. DNA for the CDR3: TGTGCCGCCAAGCGGGAGGACCTCACCGGGGAGCTGTTTTTT. Amino acid sequence: CAAKREDLTGELFF.

This chain connects TRBV28 to TRBJ2-1; 9 bases match TRBD2. The V and J ends lost 7 bases and 7 bases, in that order; junction bases with no gene match: 5. The CDR3 has 13 residues. Germline CDR1 is MDHEN and CDR2 is SYDVKM. CDR3: CASTAGGWNEQFF. CDR3 DNA sequence: TGTGCCAGCACGGCGGGAGGGTGGAATGAGCAGTTCTTC.

This clone was found a few times. This sequence joins TRBV2 and TRBJ2-2; D unclear. V lost 5 bases and J 5 bases, leaving 12 bases between the germline ends. The germline CDR1 and CDR2 sequences are SNHLY and FYNNEI. The CDR3 has 14 residues. CDR3 protein: CASSLATRTGELFF. CDR3 nucleotides: TGTGCCAGCAGTTTGGCAACGAGGACCGGGGAGCTGTTTTTT.

V is TRBV19 and J is TRBJ2-7; unclear D gene. Germline V CDR1 and CDR2: LNHDA, SQIVND (reference sequence). The CDR3 loop spans 12 amino acids. V gave up 8 bases and J gave up 5 bases, with 13 bases separating them. The CDR3 DNA sequence: TGTGCCAGTTCGTCTACAGTCCACGAGCAGTACTTC. Its translation: CASSSTVHEQYF.

V and J are TRBV9 and TRBJ1-4, with TRBD1 matching 7 bases. J lost 7 bases, V lost 0 bases, and 9 bases had no gene match. In germline, CDR1 is SGDLS, CDR2 YYNGEE. This CDR3 has 16 residues. CDR3 amino acids: CASSVGRGTGPEKLFF. DNA for the CDR3: TGTGCCAGCAGCGTAGGCAGGGGGACGGGGCCTGAAAAACTGTTTTTT.

The chain combines TRBV29-1 with TRBJ2-7; TRBD1 matches at 7 bases. The V gene's germline CDR1 is SQVTM and CDR2 ANQGSEA. This CDR3 has 13 amino acids. V shed 3 bases and J 0 bases; nucleotides not matched to a gene: 2. The CDR3 DNA sequence: TGCAGCGTTGAGACAGGGAGCTCCTACGAGCAGTACTTC. This encodes CSVETGSSYEQYF.

This rearrangement joins TRBV11-3 to TRBJ2-7; D is ambiguous. Germline CDR1 reads SGHNT; CDR2 reads YENEEA. The CDR3 is 14 amino acids. V lost 1 base to trimming and J lost 7 bases, with 14 bases between them. The CDR3 is CASSLGSPLGEQYF. CDR3 nucleotide sequence: TGTGCCAGCAGCTTAGGGAGCCCTTTGGGTGAGCAGTACTTC.

The chain carries TRBV7-9 and TRBJ2-3; the match to TRBD1 covers 8 bases. Germline lookup yields CDR1 SEHNR and CDR2 FQNEAQ (reference sequence). The CDR3 sequence is 17 residues long. J gave up 4 bases and V 5 bases, and 14 bases lay outside the gene matches. This CDR3 reads CASSPLATGARADTQYF. CDR3 sequence (DNA): TGTGCCAGCAGCCCCCTCGCGACAGGGGCCCGGGCAGATACGCAGTATTTT.

This chain uses TRBV15 with TRBJ2-5; possible D gene TRBD2, 5 bases. Trimming took off 5 bases at V and 11 bases at J, with 12 bases between the two ends. Germline V CDR1 and CDR2: LNHNV, YYDKDF (reference sequence). This CDR3 has 11 residues. DNA for the CDR3: TGTGCCACCAGCGACCTCGGGGAGCAGTACTTC. Translation: CATSDLGEQYF.

The count of this clone is one. The J gene is TRBJ2-3, the V gene TRBV6-1, with 10 bases fitting TRBD2. CDR3 length: 17 residues. V shed 3 bases, J shed 0 bases, and the junction held 6 bases outside the gene matches. Germline V gene data show CDR1 as MNHNS and CDR2 as SASEGT. The DNA of the CDR3 is TGTGCCAGCAGTGAGATCCCGACTAGCGGGAGCACAGATACGCAGTATTTT. Translating gives CASSEIPTSGSTDTQYF.